A single sample gave rise to the 2 T cell receptor beta chains below, sequenced in a study. TCRdb reprocessed the RT-PCR reads via MiXCR and lists one record per CDR3 protein. The table shows almost 700,000 distinct CDR3 sequences, with 13% to 15% occurring only once. Input material: memory CD4+ T cells from blood. These receptors were obtained from a female donor in good health, serving as a healthy control.

The gene calls are TRBV5-1 and TRBJ1-1; the D gene is possibly TRBD1 (6 bases). V lost 4 bases and J 4 bases, leaving 20 bases between the germline ends. The CDR3 totals 16 residues. CDR1 is SGHRS, CDR2 YFSETQ, per germline. This CDR3 is CASSLLQGGLGTEAFF. CDR3 sequence (DNA): TGCGCCAGCAGCCTCTTACAGGGAGGTTTGGGCACTGAAGCTTTCTTT.

The sample holds many counts of this clonotype. This chain uses TRBV11-2 with TRBJ2-5; D is unresolved. CDR1 is SGHAT, CDR2 FQNNGV, per germline. Trimming cost V 5 bases and J 5 bases, with 12 bases left between them. The CDR3 totals 13 residues. This CDR3 reads CASSVGLGETQYF. Here the CDR3 DNA reads TGTGCCAGCAGCGTAGGCCTGGGGGAGACCCAGTACTTC.